These 14 T cell receptor beta chains were sequenced from one sample in a study of post-analysis software for immune sequencing data. No antigen has been assigned to these receptors. Study results and caveats: Patients used about five TRBV segments, including TRBV5-6, TRBV5-1 and TRBV20-1, more often than controls.

Built from TCR beta cDNA, the libraries had unique molecular identifiers in them. TCRdb passed the PCR reads through MiXCR, listing each CDR3 protein once. In the table there are hundreds of thousands of distinct CDR3 sequences, 40% to 50% of which are singletons. Sequencing used blood. The receptor source for this set is a girl under 18 with multiple sclerosis.

This rearrangement joins TRBV7-2 to TRBJ2-5, with D tentatively TRBD2 (6 bases). The end of the DNA aligns better with TRBJ2-7, so the J call may be wrong. In germline, CDR1 is SGHTA, CDR2 FQGNSA. The CDR3 runs to 12 residues. The CDR3 sequence is CASAGFQYEQYF. The CDR3 DNA reads TGTGCCAGCGCGGGATTTCAATACGAGCAGTACTTC.

The chain uses TRBV2 and TRBJ1-2; 7 nucleotides match TRBD1. From germline, CDR1 is SNHLY and CDR2 FYNNEI. CDR3 length equals 16 residues. After removal of 4 bases from V and 0 bases from J, the junction contained 8 bases not matched to a gene. DNA of the CDR3: TGTGCCAGCAGTGTCAGACAGGGTCAAGCTAACTATGGCTACACCTTC. Residues: CASSVRQGQANYGYTF.

The sample holds a few counts of this clonotype. V gene TRBV12-3 or TRBV12-4 combines with J gene TRBJ2-1, with 16 bases aligning to TRBD2. This CDR3 region has 17 residues. Unmatched junction bases numbered 9, after V lost 5 bases and J lost 8 bases. CDR3 in amino acids: CASSPGTSGRAIDEQFF. The DNA of the CDR3 is TGTGCCAGCAGTCCGGGGACTAGCGGGAGGGCCATAGATGAGCAGTTCTTC.

The sample holds a few counts of this clonotype. V usage is TRBV4-1 and J usage is TRBJ2-1, with 9 nucleotides matching TRBD2. Per germline, CDR1 MGHRA and CDR2 YSYEKL. The CDR3 is made up of 17 amino acids. J gave up 5 bases and V 0 bases, and 8 bases lay outside the gene matches. This CDR3 reads CASSQEPGSGGHNEQFF. CDR3 sequence (DNA): TGCGCCAGCAGCCAAGAGCCGGGTAGCGGGGGCCACAATGAGCAGTTCTTC.

V is TRBV29-1 and J is TRBJ2-3; the D gene is possibly TRBD1 (7 bases). Germline V gene lookup returns CDR1 SQVTM and CDR2 ANQGSEA. The CDR3 runs to 16 residues. V lost 2 bases and J lost 6, with 21 bases in between. The CDR3 sequence: CSVENRRDSSSDTQYF. The CDR3 coding sequence is TGCAGCGTTGAAAATAGGCGGGACAGCTCCAGTGATACGCAGTATTTT.

The V call is TRBV27, the J call TRBJ2-7; D gene uncertain. CDR1 is MNHEY, CDR2 SMNVEV, per germline (reference sequence). There are 16 residues in the CDR3. V was pared by 0 bases and J by 0 bases, with 12 bases between. The CDR3 nucleotides read TGTGCCAGCAGTTTATCGGAAGGAAGGAGCTCCTACGAGCAGTACTTC. Protein: CASSLSEGRSSYEQYF.

This clonotype was seen just once. This chain links TRBV12-3 or TRBV12-4 with TRBJ1-2, with no clear D. With 3 bases removed from V and 3 bases from J, the gap between germline ends came to 8 bases. This CDR3 is 13 amino acids long. In DNA, the CDR3 is TGTGCCAGCAGTTTGGAGATACACTATGGCTACACCTTC. Amino acids: CASSLEIHYGYTF.

The chain has TRBV7-2 and TRBJ2-6, with unresolved D. The V gene's germline CDR1 is SGHTA and CDR2 FQGNSA. The ends were cut back, 5 bases at V and 2 bases at J, with 7 bases in the middle. The CDR3 has 14 residues. Here the CDR3 DNA reads TGTGCCAGCAGCCAGCAAACTGGGGCCAACGTCCTGACTTTC. It codes for CASSQQTGANVLTF. The whole variable domain, remainder taken from reference TRBV7-2 and TRBJ2-6, is GAGVSQSPSNKVTEKGKDVELRCDPISGHTALYWYRQSLGQGLEFLIYFQGNSAPDKSGLPSDRFSAERTGGSVSTLTIQRTQQEDSAVYLCASSQQTGANVLTFGAGSRLTVL.

This clonotype has only a few counts. The genes are TRBV4-1 and TRBJ2-3; 14 bases line up with TRBD2. V trimming: 6 bases; J trimming: 2 bases; junction bases outside the gene matches: 7. The CDR3 sequence is 17 residues long. In germline, CDR1 is MGHRA, CDR2 YSYEKL. The CDR3 DNA reads as TGCGCCAGCAGGCGCATGGGACTAGCGGGAGTCACAGATACGCAGTATTTT. Residues: CASRRMGLAGVTDTQYF.

The V and J genes are TRBV10-3 and TRBJ2-1; 8 bases are a match to TRBD2. The V gene end was trimmed by 0 bases and the J gene end by 2 bases; junction bases not matched to a gene: 3. The CDR3 is made up of 16 amino acids. Germline lookup yields CDR1 ENHRY and CDR2 SYGVKD. The DNA for the CDR3 is TGTGCCATCAGTGAGTCGGAACTAGCGGCCTACAATGAGCAGTTCTTC. Amino acid sequence: CAISESELAAYNEQFF.

The rearrangement links TRBV10-3 to TRBJ2-1; 7 nucleotides match TRBD2. CDR1 is ENHRY and CDR2 is SYGVKD in the germline V gene. The CDR3 consists of 15 residues. V trimming: 7 bases; J trimming: 1 base; junction bases outside the gene matches: 7. The CDR3: CAIKWEGRSYNEQFF. The CDR3 nucleotides are TGTGCCATCAAGTGGGAGGGCCGTTCCTACAATGAGCAGTTCTTC.

V usage is TRBV6-6 and J usage is TRBJ1-2; D gene unclear. V gave up 5 bases and J gave up 6 bases, with 4 bases separating them. This CDR3 is 10 amino acids long. CDR1 is MNHNY and CDR2 is SVGAGI in the germline V gene (reference sequence). As DNA, the CDR3 is TGTGCCAGCAGTGGCAATGGCTACACCTTC. It translates to CASSGNGYTF.

A few counts support this clonotype. The chain links TRBV6-5 to TRBJ2-1; TRBD2 matches 9 bases. The germline gives CDR1 MNHEY, CDR2 SVGAGI. The J segment lost 13 bases and the V segment lost 9 bases, leaving 13 bases of the junction unmatched. This CDR3 is built from 13 residues. CDR3 sequence (DNA): TGTGCCAGTAAAAAGCGGGAGGCCGTAAATCAGTTCTTC. Amino acid sequence: CASKKREAVNQFF.

This clonotype was picked up a small number of times. The chain couples TRBV10-3 to TRBJ1-2, with TRBD1 matching over 7 bases. CDR1 is ENHRY, CDR2 SYGVKD, per germline. The CDR3 extends over 16 amino acids. V dropped 0 bases and J dropped 4; count of bases not matched to a gene: 8. As DNA, the CDR3 is TGTGCCATCAGTGAGTCCAGGGGGGAGATGGGCTATGGCTACACCTTC. It encodes CAISESRGEMGYGYTF.